Listed below are T cell receptor beta chains from one sample, sequenced in a study of shared clonotypes between healthy human individuals. TCRdb's copy holds only in-frame clones and misses some; the assay was immunoSEQ multiplex PCR. The sample holds 1,400,000 or so clones, approximately 98.5% seen once. Sequenced sample: naive CD4+ T cells sorted from blood. The receptor set was obtained from a man younger than 40 in good health. Both conserved end residues are trimmed from each CDR3. Clone size is not always given. Where it is, it says once, few, many or a class for expanded clones.

j_call	clone_size	v_call	cdr3_aa
TRBJ2-3	.	TRBV7-9	ASSLGGSHASTDTQY
TRBJ2-7	.	TRBV28	ASSFRRDTQYEQY
TRBJ2-6	once	TRBV15	ASSLSGANVLT
TRBJ2-7	.	TRBV6-1	ASSEYEVSPWREQY
TRBJ2-3	.	TRBV5-1	ASSLESDTQY
TRBJ1-4	.	TRBV5-1	ASSLEGTPAEKLF
TRBJ1-5	once	TRBV16	ASSQVTGLEKPQH
TRBJ2-7	.	TRBV5-5	ASAPGGRGTYEQY
TRBJ2-7	.	TRBV2	ASSDGTGPREQY
TRBJ2-3	.	TRBV5-4	ASSSGQGVTDTQY
TRBJ2-7	.	TRBV19	ASSTMAGGEQY
TRBJ2-3	.	TRBV6-1	ASSVGASTDTQY
TRBJ2-5	.	TRBV19	ASGPAGLQETQY
TRBJ2-3	.	TRBV5-6	ASSLAQLSTDTQY
TRBJ1-4	.	TRBV11-2	ASSLTDWGEKLF
TRBJ1-5	.	TRBV28	ASSSPRQGDAFGPQH
TRBJ2-7	once	TRBV6-6	ASSYQGLYEQY
TRBJ1-1	.	TRBV6-5	ASSYFGEAF
TRBJ2-3	.	TRBV7-2	ASSPRRTGGPDTQY
TRBJ1-1	.	TRBV5-3	ARSLGRENTEAF
TRBJ2-5	.	TRBV5-6	ASRRDFSTSQETQY
TRBJ2-5	.	TRBV7-9	ASSLGRQETQY